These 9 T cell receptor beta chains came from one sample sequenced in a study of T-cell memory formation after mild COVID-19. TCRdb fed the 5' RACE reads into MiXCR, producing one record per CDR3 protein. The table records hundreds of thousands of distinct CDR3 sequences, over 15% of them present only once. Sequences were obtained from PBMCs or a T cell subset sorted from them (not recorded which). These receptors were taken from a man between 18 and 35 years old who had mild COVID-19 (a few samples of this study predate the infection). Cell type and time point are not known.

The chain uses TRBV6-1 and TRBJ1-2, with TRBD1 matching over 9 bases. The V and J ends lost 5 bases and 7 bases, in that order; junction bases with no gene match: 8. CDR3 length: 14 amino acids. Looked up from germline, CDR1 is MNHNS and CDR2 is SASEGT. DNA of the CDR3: TGTGCCAGCAGTACACAAGGGACAGGGTCTGGCTACACCTTC. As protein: CASSTQGTGSGYTF.

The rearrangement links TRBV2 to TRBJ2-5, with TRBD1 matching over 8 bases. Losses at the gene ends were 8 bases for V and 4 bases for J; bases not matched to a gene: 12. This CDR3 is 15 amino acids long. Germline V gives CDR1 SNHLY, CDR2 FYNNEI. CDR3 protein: CASRQDRVGGETQYF. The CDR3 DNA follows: TGTGCCAGCCGTCAGGACAGGGTAGGAGGAGAGACCCAGTACTTC.

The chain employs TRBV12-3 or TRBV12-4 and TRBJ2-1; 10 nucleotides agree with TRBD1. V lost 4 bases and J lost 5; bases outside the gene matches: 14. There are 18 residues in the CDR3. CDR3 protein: CASSSQGTRDRGDNEQFF. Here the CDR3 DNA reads TGTGCCAGCAGTTCCCAAGGCACGCGGGACAGGGGAGACAATGAGCAGTTCTTC.

The CDR3 is CASSRGGLVGETQYF. DNA of the CDR3: TGTGCCAGCAGCCGCGGGGGCCTGGTGGGAGAGACCCAGTACTTC. V and J are TRBV7-6 and TRBJ2-5, with D perhaps matching TRBD2 (7 bases). V shed 5 bases and J shed 4 bases, with 17 bases lying between them. This CDR3 region has 15 residues. CDR1 is SGHVS, CDR2 FNYEAQ, per germline.

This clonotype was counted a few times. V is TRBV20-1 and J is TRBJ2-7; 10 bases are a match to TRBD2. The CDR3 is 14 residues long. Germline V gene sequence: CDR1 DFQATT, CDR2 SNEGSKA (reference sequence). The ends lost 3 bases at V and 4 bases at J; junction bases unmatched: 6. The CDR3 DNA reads TGCAGTGCTAGTTCGGCTAGCGGGGGATACGAGCAGTACTTC. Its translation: CSASSASGGYEQYF.

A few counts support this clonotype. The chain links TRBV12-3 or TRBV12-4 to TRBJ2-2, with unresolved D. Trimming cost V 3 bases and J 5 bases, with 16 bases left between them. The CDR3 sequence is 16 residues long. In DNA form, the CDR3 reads TGTGCCAGCAGTTTTTCTGGATACCTTGGGACCGGGGAGCTGTTTTTT. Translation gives CASSFSGYLGTGELFF.

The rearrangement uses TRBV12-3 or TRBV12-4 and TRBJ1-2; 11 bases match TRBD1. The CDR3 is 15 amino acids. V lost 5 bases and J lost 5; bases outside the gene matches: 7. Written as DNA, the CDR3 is TGTGCCAGCAGTACCCGGACAGGGGGCCATTATGGCTACACCTTC. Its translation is CASSTRTGGHYGYTF.

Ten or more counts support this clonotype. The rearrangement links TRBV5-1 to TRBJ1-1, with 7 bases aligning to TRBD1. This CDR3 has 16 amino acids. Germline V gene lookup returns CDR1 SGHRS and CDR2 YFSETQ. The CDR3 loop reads CPATSGTEEPNTEAFF. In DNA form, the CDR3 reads TGCCCCGCTACAAGCGGGACAGAAGAACCAAACACTGAAGCTTTCTTT.

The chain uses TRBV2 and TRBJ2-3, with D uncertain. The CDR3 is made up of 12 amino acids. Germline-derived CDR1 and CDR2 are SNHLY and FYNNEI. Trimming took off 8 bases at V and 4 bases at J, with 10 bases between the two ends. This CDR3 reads CASAVRADTQYF. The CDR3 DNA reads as TGTGCCAGCGCAGTTCGGGCAGATACGCAGTATTTT.